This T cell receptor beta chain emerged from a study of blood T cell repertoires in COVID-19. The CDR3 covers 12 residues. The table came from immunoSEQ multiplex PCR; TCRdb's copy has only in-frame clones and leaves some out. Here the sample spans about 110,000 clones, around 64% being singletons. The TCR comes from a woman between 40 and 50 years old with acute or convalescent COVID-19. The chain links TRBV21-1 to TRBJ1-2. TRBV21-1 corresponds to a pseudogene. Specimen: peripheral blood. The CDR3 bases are TGTGCCAGCAGACGGGAGTTTTATGGCTACACCTTC. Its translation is CASRREFYGYTF.